Each of the 27 T cell receptor beta chains below was sequenced from the same sample in a study of blood T cell repertoires in COVID-19. Data came from immunoSEQ multiplex PCR; TCRdb stores just in-frame clones and leaves some out. The data hold a few hundred thousand clones, with more than 70% observed a single time. Sequencing was done on a sample of PBMCs or T cells enriched from blood (not recorded which). The source is a woman younger than 45 who had been exposed to COVID-19.

The V and J genes are TRBV10-1 and TRBJ2-2; TRBD2 is a possible D gene (5 bases). V shed 4 bases and J shed 2 bases, with 14 bases lying between them. CDR3 length equals 16 residues. Germline loops: CDR1 WNHNN, CDR2 SYGVQD (reference sequence). CDR3 residues: CASSGQVDSNTGELFF. The DNA of the CDR3 is TGCGCCAGCAGTGGACAAGTGGACTCCAACACCGGGGAGCTGTTTTTT.

The chain has TRBV10-1 and TRBJ1-1; possibly TRBD1 for D (5 bases). Germline V gene lookup returns CDR1 WNHNN and CDR2 SYGVQD (reference sequence). This CDR3 is built from 13 residues. Deletions cut 7 bases from V and 4 bases from J, with 13 bases between. CDR3 amino acids: CASNPGGGTEAFF. CDR3 DNA: TGCGCCAGCAACCCCGGGGGGGGCACTGAAGCTTTCTTT.

This clone was counted a single time. The CDR3 DNA reads TGTGCCAGCAGTACAGGGGGCGTTTTCTACGAGCAGTACTTC. Residues: CASSTGGVFYEQYF. J is TRBJ2-7 and V is TRBV27; 9 positions agree with TRBD1. The CDR3 loop spans 14 amino acids. CDR1 and CDR2 from the germline V gene are MNHEY and SMNVEV (reference sequence). With 5 bases clipped from V and 3 bases from J, the junction kept 5 bases outside the gene matches.

The V and J genes are TRBV25-1 and TRBJ1-1; D may be TRBD1 (6 bases). The V gene lost 10 bases and the J gene lost 0 bases, with 18 bases spanning the gap. The CDR3 contains 15 residues. Looked up from germline, CDR1 is MGHDK and CDR2 is SYGVNS. The CDR3 region is CATGDLQGLNTEAFF. CDR3 sequence (DNA): TGTGCCACCGGGGACCTACAGGGTTTGAACACTGAAGCTTTCTTT.

This chain links TRBV19 with TRBJ2-7, with 12 positions matching TRBD2. V lost 8 bases, J lost 0 bases, and 5 bases stayed unmatched. Germline CDR1 reads LNHDA; CDR2 reads SQIVND (reference sequence). This CDR3 is built from 15 residues. The CDR3 reads CASSLAGGSSYEQYF. The CDR3 DNA sequence: TGTGCCAGTTCACTAGCGGGGGGTTCCTCCTACGAGCAGTACTTC.

V gene TRBV25-1 combines with J gene TRBJ2-5; D perhaps matches TRBD2 (6 bases). Trimming pared 0 bases from V and 0 bases from J, leaving 8 bases between. There are 15 residues in the CDR3. Germline V gives CDR1 MGHDK, CDR2 SYGVNS. The CDR3 region has the DNA TGTGCCAGCAGTGAATACCGGGGGAACCAAGAGACCCAGTACTTC. This sequence encodes CASSEYRGNQETQYF.

This clone was counted once. The V call is TRBV28, the J call TRBJ2-2, with D perhaps TRBD2 (5 bases). The V gene lost 3 bases and the J gene lost 7 bases, with 6 bases spanning the gap. The germline CDR1 and CDR2 sequences are MDHEN and SYDVKM. This CDR3 is built from 12 residues. This chain's CDR3 is CASSFGGGELFF. DNA for the CDR3: TGTGCCAGCAGTTTCGGAGGCGGGGAGCTGTTTTTT. The full variable domain, rest sourced from reference TRBV28 and TRBJ2-2, is DVKVTQSSRYLVKRTGEKVFLECVQDMDHENMFWYRQDPGLGLRLIYFSYDVKMKEKGDIPEGYSVSREKKERFSLILESASTNQTSMYLCASSFGGGELFFGEGSRLTVL.

This chain links TRBV19 with TRBJ2-5; the match to TRBD2 covers 7 bases. The CDR3 is made up of 16 amino acids. CDR1 LNHDA and CDR2 SQIVND come from the germline V gene (reference sequence). Trimming removed 7 bases from V and 4 bases from J; junction bases left unmatched: 15. The CDR3 DNA sequence: TGTGCCAGTACCGCTGTTGGCGGGAGAACTGGAGAGACCCAGTACTTC. This encodes CASTAVGGRTGETQYF.

The chain has TRBV11-3 and TRBJ2-3; tentative D call: TRBD2 (5 bases). Germline loops: CDR1 SGHNT, CDR2 YENEEA. Between the trimmed V and J ends, which lost 7 bases and 2 bases, there was a span of 13 bases. The CDR3 length is 14 residues. CDR3 nucleotide sequence: TGTGCCAGCACGGCTAGCTTCCTCACAGATACGCAGTATTTT. Amino acids: CASTASFLTDTQYF.

The chain couples TRBV29-1 to TRBJ2-7; 8 nucleotides agree with TRBD1. CDR1 and CDR2 (germline): SQVTM, ANQGSEA. V shed 7 bases, J shed 0 bases, and the junction held 2 bases outside the gene matches. The CDR3 runs 12 residues. The CDR3 is CSATGGSYEQYF. CDR3 nucleotide sequence: TGCAGCGCTACAGGGGGCTCCTACGAGCAGTACTTC.

The CDR3 DNA follows: TGCAGCGTTGAAGGGGTGGAGGCCTATGGCTACACCTTC. Translated: CSVEGVEAYGYTF. The gene calls are TRBV29-1 and TRBJ1-2, with unresolved D. CDR1 is SQVTM, CDR2 ANQGSEA, per germline. V dropped 1 base and J dropped 4 bases, with 10 bases sitting between them. This CDR3 is built from 13 residues. Full variable domain (rest looked up from reference TRBV29-1 and TRBJ1-2): SAVISQKPSRDICQRGTSLTIQCQVDSQVTMMFWYRQQPGQSLTLIATANQGSEATYESGFVIDKFPISRPNLTFSTLTVSNMSPEDSSIYLCSVEGVEAYGYTFGSGTRLTVV.

The chain couples TRBV5-6 to TRBJ1-5, with 9 bases fitting TRBD1. Germline-derived CDR1 and CDR2 are SGHDT and YYEEEE. The CDR3 is 14 amino acids. V lost 3 bases and J lost 6; bases outside the gene matches: 4. The CDR3 loop is CASSYKQGAQPQHF. Here the CDR3 DNA reads TGTGCCAGCAGCTATAAACAGGGGGCTCAGCCCCAGCATTTT.

This chain uses TRBV9 with TRBJ2-4; 11 bases agree with TRBD1. This CDR3 comprises 18 residues. V lost 4 bases and J lost 4; bases outside the gene matches: 13. Germline V gene data show CDR1 as SGDLS and CDR2 as YYNGEE. The chain's CDR3 is CASSTTPSGTGGKNIQYF. CDR3 in DNA: TGTGCCAGCAGCACGACGCCCTCCGGGACAGGGGGAAAAAACATTCAGTACTTC.

This rearrangement joins TRBV2 to TRBJ1-5, with TRBD1 matching 8 bases. From germline, CDR1 is SNHLY and CDR2 FYNNEI. The J segment lost 4 bases and the V segment lost 2 bases, leaving 16 bases of the junction unmatched. This CDR3 has 19 residues. This CDR3 reads CASSEKRGRGPSPNQPQHF. CDR3 in DNA: TGTGCCAGCAGTGAAAAGCGGGGCAGGGGGCCATCCCCGAATCAGCCCCAGCATTTT. The full variable domain, its missing parts supplied by reference TRBV2 and TRBJ1-5, is EPEVTQTPSHQVTQMGQEVILRCVPISNHLYFYWYRQILGQKVEFLVSFYNNEISEKSEIFDDQFSVERPDGSNFTLKIRSTKLEDSAMYFCASSEKRGRGPSPNQPQHFGDGTRLSIL.

This chain connects TRBV28 to TRBJ2-7; 9 nucleotides agree with TRBD2. Germline V CDR1 and CDR2: MDHEN, SYDVKM. The length of the CDR3 is 15 residues. V was pared by 5 bases and J by 2 bases, with 7 bases of the junction left unmatched. CDR3 in DNA: TGTGCCAGCAGTCGTAGCGGGAGATTCCCCTACGAGCAGTACTTC. This sequence encodes CASSRSGRFPYEQYF.

V gene TRBV18 combines with J gene TRBJ1-3, with D unresolved. The CDR3 runs to 15 residues. Trimming shortened V by 2 bases and J by 0 bases, and 8 bases separated the two germline ends. Per germline, CDR1 KGHSH and CDR2 LQKENI. The CDR3 spells CASSPLPYSGNTIYF. The CDR3, as DNA: TGTGCCAGCTCACCATTGCCCTACTCTGGAAACACCATATATTTT. Full variable domain (outside the CDR3, taken from reference TRBV18 and TRBJ1-3): NAGVMQNPRHLVRRRGQEARLRCSPMKGHSHVYWYRQLPEEGLKFMVYLQKENIIDESGMPKERFSAEFPKEGPSILRIQQVVRGDSAAYFCASSPLPYSGNTIYFGEGSWLTVV.

V usage is TRBV29-1 and J usage is TRBJ1-1, with a tentative D call TRBD1 (5 bases). CDR3 length equals 14 residues. Per the germline V gene, CDR1 is SQVTM and CDR2 is ANQGSEA. V lost 5 bases and J 1 base, leaving 14 bases between the germline ends. The CDR3 nucleotides are TGCAGCGTTACAGGCGCCTGGGGGAACACTGAAGCTTTCTTT. The encoded protein is CSVTGAWGNTEAFF. Looking up the rest from reference TRBV29-1 and TRBJ1-1 gives the full variable domain: SAVISQKPSRDICQRGTSLTIQCQVDSQVTMMFWYRQQPGQSLTLIATANQGSEATYESGFVIDKFPISRPNLTFSTLTVSNMSPEDSSIYLCSVTGAWGNTEAFFGQGTRLTVV.

In this sample, this clone turned up once. V usage is TRBV11-1 and J usage is TRBJ1-4, with 12 bases lining up with TRBD1. CDR3 length equals 15 residues. Germline V gene data show CDR1 as SGHAT and CDR2 as FQDESV (reference sequence). After removal of 0 bases from V and 8 bases from J, the junction contained 1 base not matched to a gene. Here the CDR3 reads CASSLAGTGGEKLFF. The CDR3 nucleotides are TGTGCCAGCAGCTTAGCCGGGACAGGGGGCGAAAAACTGTTTTTT.

The chain recombines TRBV7-2 with TRBJ2-1; D ambiguous. The germline V gene encodes CDR1 SGHTA and CDR2 FQGNSA. The CDR3 runs to 17 residues. The V and J ends lost 2 bases and 0 bases respectively, with 14 bases between them. The CDR3 DNA follows: TGTGCCAGCAGCTTATTTCTGAGTCTGAGCTCCTACAATGAGCAGTTCTTC. Translated, it gives CASSLFLSLSSYNEQFF.

The rearrangement joins TRBV15 to TRBJ1-1, with 10 bases matching TRBD1. V was pared by 10 bases and J by 2 bases, with 13 bases of the junction left unmatched. This CDR3 contains 16 residues. Germline CDR1 and CDR2: LNHNV and YYDKDF (reference sequence). CDR3 in amino acids: CAINPGTGELNTEAFF. CDR3 DNA sequence: TGTGCCATTAACCCGGGGACAGGGGAGTTAAACACTGAAGCTTTCTTT.

V is TRBV30 and J is TRBJ2-1; 7 bases line up with TRBD2. There are 14 residues in the CDR3. V lost 5 bases, J lost 0 bases, and 4 bases stayed unmatched. Per germline, CDR1 GTSNPN and CDR2 SVGIG (reference sequence). In DNA form, the CDR3 reads TGTGCCTGGCGCCCGGGAGGCTCCTACAATGAGCAGTTCTTC. This gives the protein CAWRPGGSYNEQFF.

The chain combines TRBV5-8 with TRBJ1-5; D is unresolved. Germline lookup yields CDR1 SGHTS and CDR2 YDEGEE. The CDR3 covers 13 residues. V lost 6 bases and J 2 bases, leaving 9 bases between the germline ends. CDR3 sequence (DNA): TGTGCCAGCACCCCCGGGGGCAATCAGCCCCAGCATTTT. This translates into CASTPGGNQPQHF.

The genes are TRBV7-6 and TRBJ1-5, with TRBD1 matching over 7 bases. The V gene's germline CDR1 is SGHVS and CDR2 FNYEAQ. V lost 3 bases to trimming and J lost 5 bases; unmatched junction nucleotides: 4. This CDR3 is built from 14 residues. For the CDR3, the DNA is TGTGCCAGCAGCTTGTCAGGGGGACATCAGCCCCAGCATTTT. The encoded protein is CASSLSGGHQPQHF.

This clone was seen a single time. This sequence joins TRBV3-1 (or the pseudogene TRBV3-2) and TRBJ1-4; no firm D call. Trimming took 1 base from V and 10 from J, leaving 4 bases between them. From germline, CDR1 is LGHDT and CDR2 YNNKEL (reference sequence). The CDR3 spans 11 residues. This CDR3 is CASSQAGKLFF. CDR3 nucleotides: TGTGCCAGCAGCCAAGCGGGAAAACTGTTTTTT.

The gene calls are TRBV28 and TRBJ1-2; unclear D gene. This CDR3 is built from 11 residues. V dropped 8 bases and J dropped 2 bases, with 6 bases sitting between them. Germline CDR1 is MDHEN and CDR2 is SYDVKM. The CDR3 loop is CASLANYGYTF. The CDR3 DNA follows: TGTGCCAGCCTAGCGAACTATGGCTACACCTTC.

The chain carries TRBV5-1 and TRBJ1-2; 9 nucleotides agree with TRBD1. V gave up 0 bases and J gave up 6 bases; unmatched junction bases: 12. Per the germline V gene, CDR1 is SGHRS and CDR2 is YFSETQ. The CDR3 covers 17 residues. The CDR3 DNA follows: TGCGCCAGCAGCTTGGCCCCCCGACCGACAGGGGGGGATGGCTACACCTTC. It specifies CASSLAPRPTGGDGYTF.

This clone was found a few times. The V gene is TRBV30, the J gene TRBJ2-7; TRBD2 agrees at 14 bases. CDR3 size: 16 residues. From germline, CDR1 is GTSNPN and CDR2 SVGIG (reference sequence). Trimming at V came to 8 bases and at J to 6 bases, leaving 15 bases not matched to a gene. In DNA form, the CDR3 reads TGTGCCGTCGGAAAGGGACTAGCGGGAGAAATGGGCGAGCAGTACTTC. Its protein product is CAVGKGLAGEMGEQYF.